This T cell receptor beta chain was observed in a study of vaccination effects on CD4 cells after COVID-19. Study-level results: The authors studied few convalescent patients and collected no early post-infection timepoints. There was marked clonal contraction among infection- and vaccine-induced clones late after vaccination.

V dropped 4 bases and J dropped 8; count of bases not matched to a gene: 7. In germline, CDR1 is LGHDT, CDR2 YNNKEL (reference sequence). The length of the CDR3 is 13 residues. This clone has a single count. The antigen remains unidentified. TCRdb's copy holds only in-frame clones and misses some; the assay was immunoSEQ multiplex PCR. The table lists 62,000 or so clones, 80% of them singletons. Expansion with viral peptide pools was applied to antigen-specific CD4+ T cells by the ViraFEST assay prior to sequencing. CD4+ T cell isolation took place after more than eight days of culture. Nucleocapsid antibodies were negative in the vaccine recipients, who had never had SARS-CoV-2 infection. Approximately 2 million PBMC were placed in each well, which was supplemented with 10 IU/ml IL-2 and 7.5 to 10 ug/ml peptides. Days 3 and 7 were when half the medium was replaced with IL-2 medium.

Source: CD4+ T cells from PBMCs cultured with SARS-CoV-2 spike peptides, taken before COVID-19 vaccination. The receptor's source is a human donor who received a COVID-19 vaccine. The chain joins TRBV3-1 (or the pseudogene TRBV3-2) to TRBJ1-2, with 7 bases fitting TRBD1. CDR3 in amino acids: CASSLSYRGGYTF. DNA for the CDR3: TGTGCCAGCAGCCTTTCATACAGGGGAGGCTACACCTTC.